This TCR beta chain emerged from a study of OX40 agonist ivuxolimab in advanced cancers. Data came from immunoSEQ multiplex PCR; TCRdb stores just in-frame clones and leaves some out. In the table there are about 41,000 clones, 87% of which are singletons. CDR3 size: 13 residues. CDR1 SGHDN and CDR2 FVKESK come from the germline V gene. Deletions cut 1 base from V and 7 bases from J, with 9 bases between. The sample was CD4+ or CD8+ T cells sorted from blood, taken in a trial of the OX40 agonist ivuxolimab. The chain employs TRBV14 and TRBJ2-3; D gene unclear. The sequence was obtained from an adult with an advanced solid tumor such as melanoma, head and neck, liver or kidney cancer. CDR3: CASSQGRWNTQYF. CDR3 DNA: TGTGCCAGCAGCCAAGGGCGGTGGAATACGCAGTATTTT.